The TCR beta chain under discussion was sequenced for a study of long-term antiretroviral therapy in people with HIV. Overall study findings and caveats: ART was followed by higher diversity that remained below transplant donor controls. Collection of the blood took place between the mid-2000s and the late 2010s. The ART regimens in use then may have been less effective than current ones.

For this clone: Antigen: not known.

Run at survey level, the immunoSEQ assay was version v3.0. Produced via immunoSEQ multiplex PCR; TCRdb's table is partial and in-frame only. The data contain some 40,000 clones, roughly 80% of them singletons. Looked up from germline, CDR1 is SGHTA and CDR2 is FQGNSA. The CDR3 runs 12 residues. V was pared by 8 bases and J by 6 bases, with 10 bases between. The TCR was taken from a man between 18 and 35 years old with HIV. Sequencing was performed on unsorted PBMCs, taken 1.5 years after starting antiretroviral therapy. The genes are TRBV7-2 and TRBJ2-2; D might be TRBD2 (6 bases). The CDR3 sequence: CASGGPAGELFF. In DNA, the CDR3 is TGTGCCAGCGGAGGGCCGGCCGGGGAGCTGTTTTTT.